The 29 T cell receptor beta chains presented below share a single source sample, sequenced in a study of blood T cells in healthy people across ages. For the second PCR, which ran for roughly 6 to 11 cycles, a sample-barcoded 5' primer and a J-beta primer mix were used. Each CDR3 protein gets one entry after TCRdb re-called the 5' RACE reads with MiXCR. The sample records about 970,000 distinct CDR3 sequences, about 51% being singletons. The sequencing sample was made of blood. The source of these receptors is a woman aged 55-70 years in good health.

The chain uses TRBV5-1 and TRBJ2-7; 7 bases agree with TRBD1. Trimming took 2 bases from V and 3 from J; bases not matched to a gene: 5. The CDR3 extends over 14 amino acids. Germline CDR1 SGHRS, CDR2 YFSETQ. The CDR3 is CASSFRDRLYEQYF. The CDR3, as DNA: TGCGCCAGCAGCTTTCGGGACAGACTCTACGAGCAGTACTTC. The whole variable domain, filled in from reference TRBV5-1 and TRBJ2-7, reads KAGVTQTPRYLIKTRGQQVTLSCSPISGHRSVSWYQQTPGQGLQFLFEYFSETQRNKGNFPGRFSGRQFSNSRSEMNVSTLELGDSALYLCASSFRDRLYEQYFGPGTRLTVT.

The rearrangement links TRBV5-1 to TRBJ2-5; no reliable D call. The CDR3 length is 12 residues. Germline values: CDR1 SGHRS, CDR2 YFSETQ. V shed 5 bases and J shed 2 bases, with 7 bases lying between them. Here the CDR3 DNA reads TGCGCCAGCAGGCCCGCACAAGAGACCCAGTACTTC. Protein product: CASRPAQETQYF.

This chain uses TRBV7-9 with TRBJ1-1; D uncertain. Trimming removed 3 bases from V and 5 bases from J, with 13 bases in between. The CDR3 length is 14 residues. Germline CDR1 reads SEHNR; CDR2 reads FQNEAQ (reference sequence). The CDR3 DNA reads as TGTGCCAGCAGCTTTTCAGAGGGTTCAACTGAAGCTTTCTTT. Protein: CASSFSEGSTEAFF.

This clonotype was recorded once. V usage is TRBV20-1 and J usage is TRBJ2-7, with a tentative D call TRBD2 (6 bases). Germline-derived CDR1 and CDR2 are DFQATT and SNEGSKA (reference sequence). The CDR3 spans 13 residues. V gave up 5 bases and J gave up 2 bases, with 13 bases separating them. The CDR3 bases are TGCAGTGCTTACCTAGCGCAAGCCTACGAGCAGTACTTC. It specifies CSAYLAQAYEQYF.

This rearrangement joins TRBV7-2 to TRBJ2-7; 12 bases agree with TRBD2. The germline V gene encodes CDR1 SGHTA and CDR2 FQGNSA. J gave up 5 bases and V 2 bases, and 4 bases lay outside the gene matches. The CDR3 is made up of 15 amino acids. In DNA, the CDR3 is TGTGCCAGCAGCTTACTAGCGGGAGGGGTACACGAGCAGTACTTC. It yields the protein CASSLLAGGVHEQYF.

This rearrangement joins TRBV12-3 or TRBV12-4 to TRBJ2-7; D may be TRBD1 (6 bases). The V gene lost 2 bases and the J gene lost 1 base, with 12 bases spanning the gap. The CDR3 contains 15 residues. CDR3 nucleotide sequence: TGTGCCAGCAGTTTAACAGGGAGAAATTCCTACGAGCAGTACTTC. Encoded protein: CASSLTGRNSYEQYF.

This clonotype was counted many times. The J gene is TRBJ2-3, the V gene TRBV10-3, with 13 bases fitting TRBD2. The germline V gene has CDR1 ENHRY and CDR2 SYGVKD. V was clipped by 3 bases and J by 4 bases; unmatched bases: 10. The CDR3 has 18 residues. As DNA, the CDR3 is TGTGCCATCAGTGAAGGGACTAGCGGGAAGAGTGGGGCAGATACGCAGTATTTT. It is translated as CAISEGTSGKSGADTQYF.

V usage is TRBV5-1 and J usage is TRBJ2-1; 7 bases align to TRBD1. Germline values: CDR1 SGHRS, CDR2 YFSETQ. V lost 5 bases, J lost 4 bases, and 9 bases stayed unmatched. The CDR3 loop spans 15 amino acids. The chain's CDR3 is CASSFPGQIYNEQFF. The CDR3 DNA reads as TGCGCCAGCAGTTTCCCGGGACAGATATACAATGAGCAGTTCTTC.

The chain couples TRBV10-3 to TRBJ2-7; D not resolved. V lost 3 bases to trimming and J lost 2 bases, with 14 bases between them. This CDR3 is 15 amino acids long. In germline, CDR1 is ENHRY, CDR2 SYGVKD. This CDR3 reads CAISEVSFATYEQYF. In DNA form, the CDR3 reads TGTGCCATCAGTGAAGTTTCCTTCGCGACCTACGAGCAGTACTTC.

CDR3 coding DNA: TGCGCCAGCAGCCAAGATCGGTGGATGAACACTGAAGCTTTCTTT. Translated, it gives CASSQDRWMNTEAFF. The chain uses TRBV4-3 and TRBJ1-1; the D is unclear. The CDR3 extends over 15 amino acids. Germline V lookup: CDR1 LGHNA, CDR2 YSLEER. Trimming took off 0 bases at V and 0 bases at J, with 8 bases between the two ends.

This clonotype occurred a few times. This rearrangement joins TRBV7-9 to TRBJ2-5; TRBD1 matches 9 bases. The CDR3 runs to 13 residues. Germline V CDR1 and CDR2: SEHNR, FQNEAQ (reference sequence). V dropped 11 bases and J dropped 2; count of bases not matched to a gene: 6. The CDR3 DNA reads TGTGCCGGGCAGGGACAGGGACAAGAGACCCAGTACTTC. It yields the protein CAGQGQGQETQYF. The whole variable domain, filled in from reference TRBV7-9 and TRBJ2-5, reads DTGVSQNPRHKITKRGQNVTFRCDPISEHNRLYWYRQTLGQGPEFLTYFQNEAQLEKSRLLSDRFSAERPKGSFSTLEIQRTEQGDSAMYLCAGQGQGQETQYFGPGTRLLVL.

The CDR3 sequence: CASSQDFLYEQFF. The CDR3 nucleotides are TGTGCCAGCAGCCAAGATTTTCTATATGAGCAGTTCTTC. V usage is TRBV14 and J usage is TRBJ2-1; unclear D gene. Per the germline V gene, CDR1 is SGHDN and CDR2 is FVKESK. This CDR3 has 13 residues. V lost 0 bases to trimming and J lost 8 bases, with 8 bases between them.

The V and J genes are TRBV5-4 and TRBJ2-1; the match to TRBD2 covers 8 bases. Germline V gene lookup returns CDR1 SGHNT and CDR2 YYREEE (reference sequence). With V trimmed by 10 bases and J by 9 bases, 12 bases remained unmatched. The CDR3 is made up of 13 amino acids. The CDR3 nucleotides are TGTGCCTACAGGTCAGCGGGAGCTAGTGAGCAGTTCTTC. It encodes CAYRSAGASEQFF.

Worth noting for this clonotype: A much bigger clone sits one base away, suggesting this may be a read error. The genes are TRBV7-2 and TRBJ1-2; weak D call: TRBD1 (5 bases). Germline-derived CDR1 and CDR2 are SGHTA and FQGNSA. This CDR3 is built from 13 residues. CDR3 region: CAGSPTADYGYTF. The CDR3 nucleotides are TGTGCCGGCAGCCCGACAGCGGACTATGGCTACACCTTC. The entire variable domain, with the rest obtained from reference TRBV7-2 and TRBJ1-2, is as follows: GAGVSQSPSNKVTEKGKDVELRCDPISGHTALYWYRQSLGQGLEFLIYFQGNSAPDKSGLPSDRFSAERTGGSVSTLTIQRTQQEDSAVYLCAGSPTADYGYTFGSGTRLTVV.

The chain has TRBV27 and TRBJ1-5, with D perhaps TRBD1 (6 bases). The CDR3 contains 14 residues. V lost 6 bases and J 7 bases, leaving 16 bases between the germline ends. CDR1 MNHEY and CDR2 SMNVEV come from the germline V gene (reference sequence). CDR3 loop: CASSLNRAGQPQHF. In DNA form, the CDR3 reads TGTGCCAGCAGCTTAAACAGGGCAGGGCAGCCCCAGCATTTT.

This clonotype was seen only a few times. The chain has TRBV6-5 and TRBJ2-7, with D perhaps matching TRBD1 (6 bases). Germline CDR1 MNHEY, CDR2 SVGAGI. V was shortened by 5 bases and J by 3 bases, with 14 bases between the two germline ends. The CDR3 loop spans 14 amino acids. The chain's CDR3 is CASSGETGDYEQYF. CDR3 in DNA: TGTGCCAGCAGTGGAGAGACAGGAGACTACGAGCAGTACTTC.

The chain combines TRBV6-2 or TRBV6-3 with TRBJ2-1; weak D call: TRBD2 (5 bases). The CDR3 covers 12 residues. The V end was cut by 6 bases, the J end by 10 bases, with 13 bases between. CDR1 is MNHEY, CDR2 SVGEGT, per germline. CDR3 sequence: CASRPVEREQFF. Written as DNA, the CDR3 is TGTGCCAGCAGGCCCGTGGAGCGGGAGCAGTTCTTC.

This clonotype was counted a few times. The rearrangement links TRBV11-2 to TRBJ2-7; 12 bases map to TRBD2. CDR1 SGHAT and CDR2 FQNNGV come from the germline V gene. Germline trimming cut 1 base from V and 6 bases from J; bases unmatched to any gene: 13. CDR3 length: 18 residues. CDR3 residues: CASSLAPSTSGRWREQYF. CDR3 sequence (DNA): TGTGCCAGCAGCTTAGCACCTTCAACTAGCGGGAGGTGGCGCGAGCAGTACTTC.

V usage is TRBV7-2 and J usage is TRBJ2-1; TRBD2 matches 9 bases. V gave up 2 bases and J gave up 10 bases; unmatched junction bases: 9. The CDR3 contains 15 residues. The germline V gene has CDR1 SGHTA and CDR2 FQGNSA. The CDR3 sequence: CASSLNPLAGYEQFF. The CDR3 nucleotides read TGTGCCAGCAGCTTAAACCCCCTAGCGGGATACGAGCAGTTCTTC.

The chain combines TRBV10-1 with TRBJ2-3, with D uncertain. This CDR3 has 15 amino acids. Trimming pared 1 base from V and 6 bases from J, leaving 14 bases between. Germline V gives CDR1 WNHNN, CDR2 SYGVQD (reference sequence). DNA of the CDR3: TGCGCCAGCAGTGAGTGGTCCCTCATAAGGGATACGCAGTATTTT. As protein: CASSEWSLIRDTQYF.

The J gene is TRBJ2-1, the V gene TRBV4-1; the D is unclear. With 2 bases removed from V and 3 bases from J, the gap between germline ends came to 14 bases. CDR1 is MGHRA, CDR2 YSYEKL, per germline. The CDR3 has 16 residues. The CDR3 bases are TGCGCCAGCAGCCAATTCGGAAGACTTAACTACAATGAGCAGTTCTTC. Its protein product is CASSQFGRLNYNEQFF.

As to this clonotype: At one end, the junction sequence differs from germline, possibly due to a read error. The V call is TRBV4-1, the J call TRBJ2-5, with D possibly TRBD2 on 5 matching bases. With the DNA end fitting TRBJ2-7 better, the J assignment may be wrong. The length of the CDR3 is 16 residues. Germline lookup yields CDR1 MGHRA and CDR2 YSYEKL. CDR3 bases: TGCGCGAGCAAGAGGGCCTGGGGAGAGGGAATCCGCGAGCAGTACTTC. Protein: CASKRAWGEGIREQYF.

The genes are TRBV6-1 and TRBJ2-7; D gene uncertain. The DNA matches TRBJ2-5 better at its end, which makes the J call doubtful. This CDR3 has 13 residues. The germline gives CDR1 MNHNS, CDR2 SASEGT. CDR3 DNA: TGTGCCAGCAGTGAGCCAGGCAAAGAGACCCAGTACTTC. Translation: CASSEPGKETQYF.

The V gene is TRBV10-3, the J gene TRBJ2-2; 9 bases are a match to TRBD1. The junction had 6 bases not matched to a gene; V was cut back by 6 bases and J by 7 bases. Germline V lookup: CDR1 ENHRY, CDR2 SYGVKD. This CDR3 has 14 amino acids. The CDR3 loop reads CAIRGQGFGGELFF. Here the CDR3 DNA reads TGTGCCATCAGGGGACAGGGATTTGGCGGGGAGCTGTTTTTT.

The chain links TRBV10-3 to TRBJ2-5, with TRBD2 as a possible D gene (5 bases). The closer fit of TRBJ2-7 to the DNA end suggests the J call may be wrong. Per germline, CDR1 ENHRY and CDR2 SYGVKD. This CDR3 contains 15 residues. CDR3 nucleotide sequence: TGTGCCATCAGTGAACGAGGAGGAGACAATCACGAGCAGTACTTC. Translation: CAISERGGDNHEQYF.

The chain recombines TRBV15 with TRBJ2-7, with D tentatively TRBD1 (5 bases). The CDR3 is made up of 17 amino acids. Germline V gene sequence: CDR1 LNHNV, CDR2 YYDKDF (reference sequence). V lost 0 bases to trimming and J lost 2 bases, with 17 bases between them. Written as DNA, the CDR3 is TGTGCCACCAGCAGAGAAAATGCAGGGTCCCCCACCTACGAGCAGTACTTC. Protein product: CATSRENAGSPTYEQYF.

The genes are TRBV7-9 and TRBJ2-3; no reliable D call. V shed 0 bases and J shed 4 bases, with 8 bases lying between them. The CDR3 runs to 14 residues. Germline CDR1 reads SEHNR; CDR2 reads FQNEAQ (reference sequence). CDR3 nucleotides: TGTGCCAGCAGCTTAGCAGGGTTGGCAGATACGCAGTATTTT. As protein: CASSLAGLADTQYF.

This clonotype was observed a handful of times. The rearrangement uses TRBV20-1 and TRBJ1-1; D not certain. With 2 bases removed from V and 1 base from J, the gap between germline ends came to 14 bases. This CDR3 region has 15 residues. CDR1 and CDR2 from the germline V gene are DFQATT and SNEGSKA (reference sequence). This CDR3 is CSARIHMPGNTEAFF. The CDR3 DNA is TGCAGTGCTAGAATTCACATGCCTGGGAACACTGAAGCTTTCTTT.

Concerning this clonotype itself: At one end, the junction sequence differs from germline, possibly due to a read error. V gene TRBV12-3 or TRBV12-4 combines with J gene TRBJ1-1; the match to TRBD1 covers 10 bases. CDR3 length equals 15 residues. The CDR3 reads CASSLAGQGNTEVFF. CDR3 nucleotide sequence: TGTGCCAGCAGTTTAGCGGGACAGGGGAATACTGAAGTTTTCTTT.